This T cell receptor (beta chain) was sequenced for a study of cytomegalovirus exposure and HLA in healthy donors. Study overall: The 550 to 800 first-cohort repertoires and the 130 or so validation repertoires shared the same platform, a later analysis reported.

Sequencing was performed with immunoSEQ multiplex PCR; in TCRdb, only in-frame clones are kept and a portion is missing. The sample lists roughly 330,000 clones; around 90% were seen once. This receptor was obtained from a woman in her 30s in good health and CMV-seropositive. The sequencing sample was made of PBMCs.

CDR3 DNA: TGCGCCAGCAGCTTGTCCCTAGCGGGAATTCTGGATACGCAGTATTTT. It specifies CASSLSLAGILDTQYF. The V gene is TRBV5-1, the J gene TRBJ2-3; TRBD2 agrees at 9 bases. CDR1 and CDR2 from the germline V gene are SGHRS and YFSETQ. This CDR3 has 16 amino acids. The J segment lost 6 bases and the V segment lost 1 base, leaving 9 bases of the junction unmatched.